This TCR beta chain appears in the sequencing data of a study of T cell repertoires in aging, cancer and after chemotherapy. Overall study context: Clear clonal overlap appeared across healthy donor samples taken over several months to years. The study's findings and limits: In healthy donors, age-related TCR diversity loss mainly reflected lost richness. Compared with age-matched healthy donors, untreated hematological or solid cancer patients showed higher blood TCR clonality. Across the chemotherapy interval, each cancer cohort showed higher median generation probability, suggesting thymic rebound.

Judged by abundance, this clonotype is medium-sized. No antigen is known for it. A mixed TRB-A/B primer pool amplified rearranged TRB by multiplex touch-down PCR. TCRdb reprocessed the multiplex PCR reads via MiXCR and lists one record per CDR3 protein. The sample holds some 2,300 distinct CDR3 sequences; roughly 23% are singletons and the top ten take approximately 12%. TCR beta rearrangements were amplified from peripheral blood genomic DNA. The origin of this receptor is a human donor in good health. Sample: blood.

In nucleotides, the CDR3 is TGTGCCAGCAGTTACTCGGAGGAACTGTTTTTT. Amino acid sequence: CASSYSEELFF. The V gene is TRBV6-6, the J gene TRBJ1-4; D call uncertain. The length of the CDR3 is 11 residues. Germline V gene lookup returns CDR1 MNHNY and CDR2 SVGAGI (reference sequence). Trimming took 0 bases from V and 12 from J, leaving 5 bases between them.